This is a list of T cell receptor beta chains from one sample in a study of cytomegalovirus exposure and HLA in healthy donors. TCRdb keeps only in-frame clones here, not all; method: immunoSEQ multiplex PCR. Among roughly 72,000 clones listed, almost 80% were seen once. The sequencing sample was made of PBMCs. The receptor source for this set is a woman aged 40 to 49 in good health and CMV-seropositive. The CDR3 runs from the conserved cysteine through the conserved F or W. D genes are given only for firm matches. Clone size is stated in some rows and not others, as once, few, many or a class when expanded.

CDR3aa,CDR3nt,v_gene,abundance,j_gene,d_gene
CATSREELTIASYEQYF,TGTGCCACCAGCAGAGAGGAGTTGACTATCGCCTCCTACGAGCAGTACTTC,TRBV15,-,TRBJ2-7,-
CASSIGGQSYEQYF,TGTGCCAGTAGTATAGGCGGACAGTCCTACGAGCAGTACTTC,TRBV19,-,TRBJ2-7,-
CAISEGSGSGQFF,TGTGCCATCAGTGAAGGTAGCGGGAGCGGACAGTTCTTC,TRBV10-3,-,TRBJ2-1,TRBD2
CASSPGLGGTGEQFF,TGCGCCAGCAGCCCCGGTTTGGGAGGGACGGGTGAGCAGTTCTTC,TRBV5-1,-,TRBJ2-1,TRBD2
CASRSTGTGVTVDGYTF,TGTGCCAGTAGAAGTACCGGGACAGGGGTAACCGTAGATGGCTACACCTTC,TRBV19,-,TRBJ1-2,TRBD1
CAWNSWDRAGTEAFF,TGTGCCTGGAACTCTTGGGACAGGGCTGGCACTGAAGCTTTCTTT,TRBV30,-,TRBJ1-1,TRBD1
CASKLDSNSPLHF,TGTGCCAGCAAGCTAGACAGCAATTCACCCCTCCACTTT,TRBV6-5,-,TRBJ1-6,-
CASSQGFGNQPQHF,TGTGCCAGCAGCCAGGGGTTCGGCAATCAGCCCCAGCATTTT,TRBV2,-,TRBJ1-5,-
CASSNDRGGSEQFF,TGTGCCAGCAGTAACGACAGGGGTGGCAGTGAGCAGTTCTTC,TRBV6-5,-,TRBJ2-1,TRBD1
CASSLGSGARRNSPLHF,TGTGCCAGCAGTTTAGGGTCAGGGGCTCGACGTAATTCACCCCTCCACTTT,TRBV27,-,TRBJ1-6,-
CASSTDRTTYNEQFF,TGTGCCAGCAGCACGGACAGGACTACCTACAATGAGCAGTTCTTC,TRBV13,-,TRBJ2-1,-
CAWSVRAGGYEQYF,TGTGCCTGGAGTGTACGAGCCGGAGGCTACGAGCAGTACTTC,TRBV30,once,TRBJ2-7,-
CASSTGGNTEAFF,TGTGCCAGCAGTACAGGGGGGAACACTGAAGCTTTCTTT,TRBV28,-,TRBJ1-1,TRBD1
CASSVDPLLGETQYF,TGTGCCAGCAGTGTAGATCCTCTACTCGGAGAGACCCAGTACTTC,TRBV2,-,TRBJ2-5,-
CASSARDRGLGNQPQHF,TGTGCCAGTAGTGCGAGGGACAGGGGGCTCGGCAATCAGCCCCAGCATTTT,TRBV19,-,TRBJ1-5,TRBD1
CASPILGNYEQYF,TGCGCCAGCCCGATACTAGGGAACTACGAGCAGTACTTC,TRBV10-1,few,TRBJ2-7,-
CASSYDSAGAAFTDTQYF,TGTGCCAGCAGCTATGACTCAGCGGGGGCGGCCTTCACAGATACGCAGTATTTT,TRBV9,-,TRBJ2-3,TRBD2
CAWSEPDRSTVTDTQYF,TGTGCCTGGAGTGAACCGGACAGATCCACGGTCACAGATACGCAGTATTTT,TRBV30,-,TRBJ2-3,-
CASRRGSNLYNEQFF,TGTGCCAGCAGAAGGGGGTCCAATCTCTACAATGAGCAGTTCTTC,TRBV6-5,few,TRBJ2-1,-
CASRSGQGGQPQHF,TGTGCCAGCAGATCCGGACAGGGAGGTCAGCCCCAGCATTTT,TRBV6-5,-,TRBJ1-5,TRBD1
CASSLHLTGYEQYF,TGTGCCAGCAGCTTACACCTGACAGGATACGAGCAGTACTTC,TRBV11-2,-,TRBJ2-7,-
CASSSDRLGNTIYF,TGTGCCAGCAGCTCGGACAGGTTAGGAAACACCATATATTTT,TRBV7-9,-,TRBJ1-3,TRBD1
CASSSEDWANTEAFF,TGCGCCAGCAGCTCGGAGGATTGGGCGAACACTGAAGCTTTCTTT,TRBV5-1,-,TRBJ1-1,-
CASSALAGVPEQFF,TGTGCCAGCAGTGCGCTAGCGGGGGTCCCCGAGCAGTTCTTC,TRBV25-1,-,TRBJ2-1,TRBD2
CAWSGGSQETQYF,TGTGCCTGGAGTGGAGGATCCCAAGAGACCCAGTACTTC,TRBV30,-,TRBJ2-5,-
CSASAGPRYTF,TGCAGTGCTAGCGCAGGGCCCCGCTACACCTTC,TRBV20-1,-,TRBJ1-2,-